This T cell receptor beta chain was recovered during a study of regulatory dendritic cells for organ transplantation. Study context: Day 6 dendritic cell cultures were stimulated with LPS.

Assay used: immunoSEQ multiplex PCR; TCRdb lists only in-frame clones, some missing. The sample yields about 12,000 clones, 70% to 80% seen once. For this clone: Antigen: not known.

The CDR3 runs 16 residues. V lost 4 bases, J lost 8 bases, and 23 bases lay in between. Sorted subsets were CFSE-labeled and cultured about 5 days with allogeneic dendritic cells. Naive CD45RA+ and memory CD45RO+ CD4+ or CD8+ T cells were FACS-sorted. The sequenced sample was naive CD4+ T cells from blood cultured with regulatory dendritic cells. Subset here: CD45RA+ naive T cells. This sequence joins TRBV5-3 and TRBJ2-3; TRBD2 might be the D (5 bases). TRBV5-3 is known as an ORF, though its function is uncertain. This sequence was found in a human donor in good health. DNA of the CDR3: TGTGCCAGAAGCATGTCAGGTGGGAACTTACGGGGTACGCAGTATTTT. It is translated as CARSMSGGNLRGTQYF.